This T cell receptor (beta chain) is from a study of vaccination effects on CD4 cells after COVID-19. Antigen-specific CD4+ T cells were first expanded with viral peptide pools by the ViraFEST assay and only then sequenced. Researchers isolated CD4+ T cells once about 11 days of culture had elapsed. Vaccine administered to participants consisted of two doses of either BNT162b2 or mRNA-1273. The CDR3 spans 16 residues. Germline values: CDR1 SGHAT, CDR2 FQDESV (reference sequence). J lost 0 bases, V lost 5 bases, and 9 bases had no gene match. The repertoire was sequenced with immunoSEQ multiplex PCR; TCRdb's copy has only in-frame clones and lacks some. This table has approximately 83,000 clones, 60% to 80% appearing once. This clone was seen more than once but under ten times. What it binds is unknown.

The receptor comes from a human donor who received a COVID-19 vaccine. The specimen was CD4+ T cells from PBMCs cultured with HCoV-OC43 spike peptides, collected after COVID-19 vaccination. Subset denoted: HCoV-OC43 spike overlapping peptide pool stimulation. The rearrangement links TRBV11-1 to TRBJ1-1; 7 bases are a match to TRBD1. For the CDR3, the DNA is TGTGCCAGCAGCCAACCCCGGGGACAGCTGAACACTGAAGCTTTCTTT. Protein sequence: CASSQPRGQLNTEAFF.